The sequence of this TCR beta chain was determined in a study of shared clonotypes between healthy human individuals. The repertoire was sequenced with immunoSEQ multiplex PCR; TCRdb's copy has only in-frame clones and lacks some. The sample includes about 1,800,000 clones, 85% to 95% of them seen just once. Per germline, CDR1 MNHEY and CDR2 SMNVEV (reference sequence). The ends were cut back, 3 bases at V and 0 bases at J, with 9 bases in the middle. This CDR3 is 15 amino acids long. Naive CD8 isolation took CD45RO-negative cells positively selected for CCR7 and excluded terminally differentiated effector memory CD45RA+ cells.

Sequences were obtained from naive CD8+ T cells sorted from blood. The gene calls are TRBV27 and TRBJ2-1; the D is unclear. The clonotype originates from a man aged 18 to 30 in good health. CDR3 protein: CASSFTWSSYNEQFF. CDR3 in DNA: TGTGCCAGCAGTTTTACGTGGAGCTCCTACAATGAGCAGTTCTTC.